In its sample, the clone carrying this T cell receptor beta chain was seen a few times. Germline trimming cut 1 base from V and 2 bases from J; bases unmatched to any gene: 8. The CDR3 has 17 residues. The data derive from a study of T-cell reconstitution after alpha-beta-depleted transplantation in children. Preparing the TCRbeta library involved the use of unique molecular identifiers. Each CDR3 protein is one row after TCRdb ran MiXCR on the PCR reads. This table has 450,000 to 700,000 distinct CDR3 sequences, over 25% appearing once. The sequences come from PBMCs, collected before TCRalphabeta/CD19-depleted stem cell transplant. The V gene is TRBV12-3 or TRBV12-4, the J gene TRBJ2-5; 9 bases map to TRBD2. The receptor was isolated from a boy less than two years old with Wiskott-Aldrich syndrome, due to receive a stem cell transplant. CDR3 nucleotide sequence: TGTGCCAGCAGTTTAGATAGTAGCGGGAGAGGACAAGAGACCCAGTACTTC. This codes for CASSLDSSGRGQETQYF.